This T cell receptor (beta chain) was retrieved from a study of cytomegalovirus exposure and HLA in healthy donors. Produced via immunoSEQ multiplex PCR; TCRdb's table is partial and in-frame only. The data contain approximately 220,000 clones, more than 75% of them singletons. The material sequenced was PBMCs. The clonotype originates from a young man in good health and CMV-seronegative.

In DNA, the CDR3 is TGTGCCAGCAGCGGTCGGACAGAGGGATACGGCTACACCTTC. Translating it yields CASSGRTEGYGYTF. The chain joins TRBV5-5 to TRBJ1-2; D is perhaps TRBD1 (6 bases). The germline V gene encodes CDR1 SGHKS and CDR2 YYEKEE (reference sequence). V was pared by 4 bases and J by 8 bases, with 18 bases between. CDR3 length: 14 amino acids. The variable domain in full, completed from reference TRBV5-5 and TRBJ1-2, reads DAGVTQSPTHLIKTRGQQVTLRCSPISGHKSVSWYQQVLGQGPQFIFQYYEKEERGRGNFPDRFSARQFPNYSSELNVNALLLGDSALYLCASSGRTEGYGYTFGSGTRLTVV.